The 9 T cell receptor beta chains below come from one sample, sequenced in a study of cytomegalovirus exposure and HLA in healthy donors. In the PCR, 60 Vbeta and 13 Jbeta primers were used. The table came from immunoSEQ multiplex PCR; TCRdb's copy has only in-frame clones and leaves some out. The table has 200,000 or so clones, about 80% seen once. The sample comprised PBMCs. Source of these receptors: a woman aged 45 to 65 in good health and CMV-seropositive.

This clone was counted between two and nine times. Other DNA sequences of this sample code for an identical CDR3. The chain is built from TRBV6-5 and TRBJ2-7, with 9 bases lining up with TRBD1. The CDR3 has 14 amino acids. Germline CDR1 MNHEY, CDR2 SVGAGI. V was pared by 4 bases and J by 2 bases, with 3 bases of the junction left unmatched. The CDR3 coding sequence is TGTGCCAGCAGTTCGGGGACAGGGACCTACGAGCAGTACTTC. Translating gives CASSSGTGTYEQYF.

The CDR3 DNA sequence: TGCGCCAGCAGGGACCGACAGGGGCGGGGAAACACCATATATTTT. It specifies CASRDRQGRGNTIYF. The chain uses TRBV10-2 and TRBJ1-3, with 8 bases fitting TRBD1. Germline values: CDR1 WSHSY, CDR2 SAAADI. The ends lost 6 bases at V and 4 bases at J; junction bases unmatched: 8. CDR3 length equals 15 residues.

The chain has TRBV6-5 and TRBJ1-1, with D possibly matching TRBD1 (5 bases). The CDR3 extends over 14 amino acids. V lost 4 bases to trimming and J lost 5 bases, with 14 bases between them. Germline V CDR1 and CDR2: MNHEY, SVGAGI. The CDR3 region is CASSLGVASTEAFF. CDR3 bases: TGTGCCAGCAGTTTAGGGGTCGCGAGTACTGAAGCTTTCTTT.

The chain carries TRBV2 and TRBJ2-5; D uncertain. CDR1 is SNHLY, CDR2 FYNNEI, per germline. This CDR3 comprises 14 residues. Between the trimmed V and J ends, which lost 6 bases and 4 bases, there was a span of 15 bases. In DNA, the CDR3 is TGTGCCAGCAGGAACTCTAGGTCCGCAGAGACCCAGTACTTC. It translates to CASRNSRSAETQYF.

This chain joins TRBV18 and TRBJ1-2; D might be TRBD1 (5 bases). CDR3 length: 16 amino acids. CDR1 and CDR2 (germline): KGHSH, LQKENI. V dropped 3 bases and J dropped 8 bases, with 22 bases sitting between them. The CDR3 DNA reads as TGTGCCAGCTCACCTTTCCAGGAGCCAGGGTACGAAGGCTACACCTTC. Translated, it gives CASSPFQEPGYEGYTF.

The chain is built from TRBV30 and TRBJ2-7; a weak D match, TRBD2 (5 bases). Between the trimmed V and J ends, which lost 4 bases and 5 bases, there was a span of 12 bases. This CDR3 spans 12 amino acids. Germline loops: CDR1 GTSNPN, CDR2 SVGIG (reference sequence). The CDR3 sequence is CAWKRMRDEQYF. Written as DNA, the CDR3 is TGTGCCTGGAAAAGGATGCGGGACGAGCAGTACTTC.

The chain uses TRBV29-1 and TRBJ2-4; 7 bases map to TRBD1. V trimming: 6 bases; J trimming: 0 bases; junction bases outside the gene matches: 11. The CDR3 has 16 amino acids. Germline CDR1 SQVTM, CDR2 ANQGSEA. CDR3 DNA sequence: TGCAGCGTGGCGAAACAGGGGCCCTTAGCCAAAAACATTCAGTACTTC. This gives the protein CSVAKQGPLAKNIQYF. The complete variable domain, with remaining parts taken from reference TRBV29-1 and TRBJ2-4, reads SAVISQKPSRDICQRGTSLTIQCQVDSQVTMMFWYRQQPGQSLTLIATANQGSEATYESGFVIDKFPISRPNLTFSTLTVSNMSPEDSSIYLCSVAKQGPLAKNIQYFGAGTRLSVL.

The CDR3 coding sequence is TGTGCCAGCAGCTTAGTGTGGGGCGAAGCTTTCTTT. Translating gives CASSLVWGEAFF. The chain joins TRBV7-9 to TRBJ1-1; tentative D call: TRBD1 (5 bases). This CDR3 spans 12 amino acids. V lost 1 base, J lost 8 bases, and 8 bases lay in between. Germline CDR1 SEHNR, CDR2 FQNEAQ (reference sequence). Based on the CDR3 plus reference TRBV7-9 and TRBJ1-1, the full variable domain is DTGVSQNPRHKITKRGQNVTFRCDPISEHNRLYWYRQTLGQGPEFLTYFQNEAQLEKSRLLSDRFSAERPKGSFSTLEIQRTEQGDSAMYLCASSLVWGEAFFGQGTRLTVV.

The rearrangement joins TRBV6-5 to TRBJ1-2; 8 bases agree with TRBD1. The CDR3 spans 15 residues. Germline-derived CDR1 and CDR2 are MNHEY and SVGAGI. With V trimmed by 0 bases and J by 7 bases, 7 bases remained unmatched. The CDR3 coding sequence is TGTGCCAGCAGTTACTCCGGGACAGGATCCTTTGGCTACACCTTC. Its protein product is CASSYSGTGSFGYTF.